The entry that follows covers one T cell receptor beta chain sequence. The sample is drawn from a study of blood T cell repertoires in COVID-19. Study as a whole: In each case, the material was cDNA or gDNA derived from T cells, B-cell-depleted T cells, or PBMCs.

Clones were read by immunoSEQ multiplex PCR, and TCRdb kept only the in-frame ones, dropping some. Of approximately 450,000 clones in the sample, approximately 90% were seen once. Adults between about 18 and 95 years of age took part from 24 US areas. Cohorts were determined from participant-reported clinical history. Symptom resolution, clearance, or two negative PCRs marked donors in Cohort 3 as recovered. Deletions cut 6 bases from V and 6 bases from J, with 23 bases between. Germline-derived CDR1 and CDR2 are MDHEN and SYDVKM. There are 16 residues in the CDR3. The genes are TRBV28 and TRBJ1-2, with D uncertain. Sequenced input: PBMCs or T cells enriched from blood (not recorded which). This sequence originates from a man in his thirties or forties who had recovered from COVID-19. The CDR3 reads CASSLDLSPAVDGYTF. The CDR3 coding sequence is TGTGCCAGCAGCCTAGATCTCAGTCCGGCGGTCGATGGCTACACCTTC.